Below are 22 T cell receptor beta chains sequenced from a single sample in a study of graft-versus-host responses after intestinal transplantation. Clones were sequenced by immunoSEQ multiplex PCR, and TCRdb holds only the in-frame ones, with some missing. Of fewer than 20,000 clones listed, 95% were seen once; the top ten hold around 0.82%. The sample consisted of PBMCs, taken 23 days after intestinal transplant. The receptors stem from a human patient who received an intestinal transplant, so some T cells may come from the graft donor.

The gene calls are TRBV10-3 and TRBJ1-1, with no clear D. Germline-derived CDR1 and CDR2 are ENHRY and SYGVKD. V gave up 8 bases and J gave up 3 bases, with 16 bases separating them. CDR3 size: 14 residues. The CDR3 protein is CAIAHTDPDTEAFF. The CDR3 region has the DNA TGTGCCATCGCCCACACGGACCCGGACACTGAAGCTTTCTTT.

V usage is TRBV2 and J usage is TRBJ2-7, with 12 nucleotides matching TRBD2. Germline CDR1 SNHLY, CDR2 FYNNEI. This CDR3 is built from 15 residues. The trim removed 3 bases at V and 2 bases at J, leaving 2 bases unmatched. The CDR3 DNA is TGTGCCAGCAGTGACGGACTAGCGGGAACCTACGAGCAGTACTTC. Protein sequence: CASSDGLAGTYEQYF.

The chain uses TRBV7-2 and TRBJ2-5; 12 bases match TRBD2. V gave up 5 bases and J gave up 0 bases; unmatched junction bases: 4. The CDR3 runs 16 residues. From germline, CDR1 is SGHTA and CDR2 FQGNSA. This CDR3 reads CASSGTSGQYQETQYF. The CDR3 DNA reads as TGTGCCAGCAGCGGGACTAGCGGGCAGTACCAAGAGACCCAGTACTTC.

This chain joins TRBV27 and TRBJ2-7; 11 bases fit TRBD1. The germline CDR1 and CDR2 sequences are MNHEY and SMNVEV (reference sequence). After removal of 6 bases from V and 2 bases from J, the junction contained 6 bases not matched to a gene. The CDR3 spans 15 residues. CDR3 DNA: TGTGCCAGCAGACTCGGGACAGGGGGGGCCTACGAGCAGTACTTC. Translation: CASRLGTGGAYEQYF.

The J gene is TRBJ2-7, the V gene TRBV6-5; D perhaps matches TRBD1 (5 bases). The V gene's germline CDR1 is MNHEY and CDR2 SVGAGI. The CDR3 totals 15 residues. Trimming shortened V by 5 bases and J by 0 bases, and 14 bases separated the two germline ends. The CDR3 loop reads CASSQGQSSSYEQYF. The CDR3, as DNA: TGTGCCAGCAGTCAGGGCCAATCGAGCTCCTACGAGCAGTACTTC.

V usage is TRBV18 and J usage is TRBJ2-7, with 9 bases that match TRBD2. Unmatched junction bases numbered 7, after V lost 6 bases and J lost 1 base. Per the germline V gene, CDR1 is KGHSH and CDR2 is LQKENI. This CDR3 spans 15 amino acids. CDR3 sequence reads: CASSRSSGVSYEQYF. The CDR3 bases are TGTGCCAGCTCCCGATCTAGCGGGGTTTCCTACGAGCAGTACTTC.

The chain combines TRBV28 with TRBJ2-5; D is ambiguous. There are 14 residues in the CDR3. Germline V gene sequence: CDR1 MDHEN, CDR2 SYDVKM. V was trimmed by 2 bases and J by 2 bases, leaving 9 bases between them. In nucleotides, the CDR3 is TGTGCCAGCAGTTTAGTGGGCAGTCAAGAGACCCAGTACTTC. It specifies CASSLVGSQETQYF.

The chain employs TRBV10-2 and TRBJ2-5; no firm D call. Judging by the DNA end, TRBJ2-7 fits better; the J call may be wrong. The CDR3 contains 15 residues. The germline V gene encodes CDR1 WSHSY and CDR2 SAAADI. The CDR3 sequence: CASSESTVAQYEQYF. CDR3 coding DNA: TGCGCCAGCAGTGAGTCGACGGTGGCGCAATACGAGCAGTACTTC.

CDR3 sequence reads: CASSLEITRQPNTEAFF. In DNA, the CDR3 is TGCGCCAGCAGCTTGGAAATTACACGACAGCCGAACACTGAAGCTTTCTTT. The chain recombines TRBV5-1 with TRBJ1-1, with a tentative D call TRBD1 (5 bases). Trimming took 0 bases from V and 1 from J, leaving 16 bases between them. From germline, CDR1 is SGHRS and CDR2 YFSETQ. The CDR3 runs 17 residues.

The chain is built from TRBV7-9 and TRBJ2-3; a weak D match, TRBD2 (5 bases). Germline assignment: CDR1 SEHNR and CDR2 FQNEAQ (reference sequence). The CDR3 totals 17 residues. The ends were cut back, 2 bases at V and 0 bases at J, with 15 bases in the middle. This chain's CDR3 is CASSLLRTDTSTDTQYF. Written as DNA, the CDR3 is TGTGCCAGCAGCTTATTGAGGACTGACACTAGCACAGATACGCAGTATTTT.

The CDR3 DNA is TGCGCCAGCAGCCCCGGACTAGCGGAGTACAATGAGCAGTTCTTC. This gives the protein CASSPGLAEYNEQFF. This sequence joins TRBV5-1 and TRBJ2-1; 10 bases map to TRBD2. V lost 4 bases to trimming and J lost 4 bases; unmatched junction nucleotides: 5. CDR1 SGHRS and CDR2 YFSETQ come from the germline V gene. The CDR3 extends over 15 amino acids.

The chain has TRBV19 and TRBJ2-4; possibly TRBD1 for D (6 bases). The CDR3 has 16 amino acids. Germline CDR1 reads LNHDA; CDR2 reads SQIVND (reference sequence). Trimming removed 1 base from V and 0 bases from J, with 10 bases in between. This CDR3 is CASSIGTDGAKNIQYF. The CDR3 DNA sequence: TGTGCCAGTAGTATAGGGACAGATGGAGCCAAAAACATTCAGTACTTC.

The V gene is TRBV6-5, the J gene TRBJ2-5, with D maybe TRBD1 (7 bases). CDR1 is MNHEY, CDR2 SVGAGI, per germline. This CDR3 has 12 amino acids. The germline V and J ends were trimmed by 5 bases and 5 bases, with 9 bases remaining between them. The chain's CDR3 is CASSQGGETQYF. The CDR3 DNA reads TGTGCCAGCAGTCAGGGGGGCGAGACCCAGTACTTC.

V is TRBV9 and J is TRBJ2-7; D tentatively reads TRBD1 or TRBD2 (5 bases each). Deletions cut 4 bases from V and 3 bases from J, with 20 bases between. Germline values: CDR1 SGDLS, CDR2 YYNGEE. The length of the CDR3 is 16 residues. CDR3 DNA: TGTGCCAGCAGCCTAACCCCTGCCGGGACGTACTACGAGCAGTACTTC. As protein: CASSLTPAGTYYEQYF.

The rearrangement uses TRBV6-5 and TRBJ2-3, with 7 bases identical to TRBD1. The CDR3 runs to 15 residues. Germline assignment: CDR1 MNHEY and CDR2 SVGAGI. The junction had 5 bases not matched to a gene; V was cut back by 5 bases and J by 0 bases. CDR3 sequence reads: CASSLYRGSTDTQYF. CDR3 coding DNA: TGTGCCAGCAGTCTATACAGGGGAAGCACAGATACGCAGTATTTT.

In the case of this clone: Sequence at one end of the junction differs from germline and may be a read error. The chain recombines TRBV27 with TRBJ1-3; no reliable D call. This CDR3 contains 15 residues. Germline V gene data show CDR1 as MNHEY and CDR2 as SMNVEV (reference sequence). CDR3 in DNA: TGTGCCAGCAGTCCCTCGACAAGCTCTCGAAACACCATATATTTT. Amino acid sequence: CASSPSTSSRNTIYF.

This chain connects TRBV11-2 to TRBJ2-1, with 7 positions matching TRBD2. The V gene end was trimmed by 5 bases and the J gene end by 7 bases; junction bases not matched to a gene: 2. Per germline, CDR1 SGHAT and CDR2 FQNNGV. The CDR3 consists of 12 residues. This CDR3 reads CASSRGGNEQFF. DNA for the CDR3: TGTGCCAGCAGCCGCGGGGGAAATGAGCAGTTCTTC.

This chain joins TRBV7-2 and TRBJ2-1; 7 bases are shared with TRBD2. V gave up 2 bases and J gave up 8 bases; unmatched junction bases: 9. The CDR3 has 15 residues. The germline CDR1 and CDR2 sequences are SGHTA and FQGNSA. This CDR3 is CASSLRTSIVDEQFF. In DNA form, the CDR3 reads TGTGCCAGCAGCTTACGGACTAGTATAGTCGATGAGCAGTTCTTC.

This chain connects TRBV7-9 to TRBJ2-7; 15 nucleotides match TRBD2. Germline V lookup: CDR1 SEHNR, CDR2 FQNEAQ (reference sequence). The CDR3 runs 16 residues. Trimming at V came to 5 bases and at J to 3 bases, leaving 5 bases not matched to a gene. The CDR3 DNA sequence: TGTGCCAGCAGCCCACCGGGACTAGCGGGAGGCTACGAGCAGTACTTC. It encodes CASSPPGLAGGYEQYF.

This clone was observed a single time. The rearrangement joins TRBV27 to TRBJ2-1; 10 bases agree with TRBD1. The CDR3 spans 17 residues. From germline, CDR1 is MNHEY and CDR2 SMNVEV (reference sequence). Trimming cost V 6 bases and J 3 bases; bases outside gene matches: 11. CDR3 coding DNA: TGTGCCAGCAGGACTCGATTCGGGACAGGGGACTACAATGAGCAGTTCTTC. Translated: CASRTRFGTGDYNEQFF.

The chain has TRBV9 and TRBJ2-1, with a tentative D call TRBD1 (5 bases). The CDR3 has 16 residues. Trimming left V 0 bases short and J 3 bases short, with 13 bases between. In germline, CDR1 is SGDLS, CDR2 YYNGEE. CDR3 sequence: CASSVARQGIYNEQFF. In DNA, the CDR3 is TGTGCCAGCAGCGTAGCACGGCAGGGAATCTACAATGAGCAGTTCTTC.

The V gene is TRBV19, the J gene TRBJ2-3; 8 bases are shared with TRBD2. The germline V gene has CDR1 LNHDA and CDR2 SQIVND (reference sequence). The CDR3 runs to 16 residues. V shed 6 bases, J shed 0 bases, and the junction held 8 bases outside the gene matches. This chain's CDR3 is CASRYGTSSSTDTQYF. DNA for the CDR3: TGTGCCAGTAGATATGGGACTAGTAGCAGCACAGATACGCAGTATTTT.